The 3 T cell receptor beta chains reported below all come from one sample, sequenced in a study of cytomegalovirus exposure and HLA in healthy donors. The data were produced by immunoSEQ multiplex PCR, yet TCRdb's version contains in-frame clones alone and is incomplete. Among 350,000 or so clones listed, roughly 89% were seen once. Sequencing was carried out using PBMCs. The receptor set was obtained from a woman between 18 and 29 years old in good health and CMV-seronegative.

The V call is TRBV9, the J call TRBJ2-5, with no clear D. V lost 3 bases and J lost 3, with 9 bases in between. There are 13 residues in the CDR3. Germline lookup yields CDR1 SGDLS and CDR2 YYNGEE. The CDR3 bases are TGTGCCAGCAGCGGGCCTAGAGAAGAGACCCAGTACTTC. Its translation is CASSGPREETQYF.

Points on this clone: A much larger clone sits a single nucleotide away, making a read error possible. The chain carries TRBV11-3 and TRBJ2-3; D gene unclear. The CDR3 runs to 12 residues. Deletions cut 5 bases from V and 0 bases from J, with 3 bases between. Germline lookup yields CDR1 SGHNT and CDR2 YENEEA. CDR3 amino acids: CASSLSTDTQYF. Here the CDR3 DNA reads TGTGCCAGCAGCCTTAGCACAGATACGCAGTATTTT.

This chain uses TRBV6-5 with TRBJ2-1; 9 nucleotides line up with TRBD1. The CDR3 runs to 15 residues. V trimming: 5 bases; J trimming: 7 bases; junction bases outside the gene matches: 9. Per the germline V gene, CDR1 is MNHEY and CDR2 is SVGAGI. The chain's CDR3 is CASSLTGTGFNEQFF. The CDR3 DNA sequence: TGTGCCAGCAGTCTGACCGGGACAGGGTTTAATGAGCAGTTCTTC.